This TCR beta chain was profiled in a study of PD-1 blockade in mismatch repair-deficient tumors. TCRdb's copy holds only in-frame clones and misses some; the assay was immunoSEQ multiplex PCR. The table shows approximately 760 clones, with about three quarters occurring only once. V was pared by 4 bases and J by 0 bases, with 13 bases of the junction left unmatched. In germline, CDR1 is SGHNT, CDR2 YENEEA. This CDR3 contains 19 residues. Time point here: archival surgical resection tumor tissue. Sequencing was performed on primary tumor tissue, taken from a patient treated with pembrolizumab. This clonotype originated in an adult with mismatch repair-deficient cancer. The rearrangement uses TRBV11-3 and TRBJ2-1; TRBD2 matches at 9 bases. This CDR3 reads CASSSRGPRLAASYNEQFF. In DNA form, the CDR3 reads TGTGCCAGCAGCTCCAGAGGCCCCAGACTAGCGGCCTCCTACAATGAGCAGTTCTTC.